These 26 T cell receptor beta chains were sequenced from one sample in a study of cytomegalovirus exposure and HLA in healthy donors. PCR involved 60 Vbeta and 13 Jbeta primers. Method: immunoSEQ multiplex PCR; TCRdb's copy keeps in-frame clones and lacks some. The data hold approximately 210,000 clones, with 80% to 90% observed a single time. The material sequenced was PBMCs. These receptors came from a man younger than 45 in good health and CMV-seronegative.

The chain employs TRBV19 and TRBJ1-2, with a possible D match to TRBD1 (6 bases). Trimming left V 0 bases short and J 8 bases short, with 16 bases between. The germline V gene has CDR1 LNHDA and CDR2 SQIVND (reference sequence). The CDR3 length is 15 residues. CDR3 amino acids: CASSIDLWGPDGYTF. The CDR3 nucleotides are TGTGCCAGTAGTATAGATCTTTGGGGGCCGGACGGCTACACCTTC.

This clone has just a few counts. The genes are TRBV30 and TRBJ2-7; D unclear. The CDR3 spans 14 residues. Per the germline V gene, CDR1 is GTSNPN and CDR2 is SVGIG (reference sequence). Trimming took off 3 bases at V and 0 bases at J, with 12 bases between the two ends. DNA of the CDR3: TGTGCCTGGAGCGCTGACCCAGGCTCCTACGAGCAGTACTTC. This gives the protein CAWSADPGSYEQYF.

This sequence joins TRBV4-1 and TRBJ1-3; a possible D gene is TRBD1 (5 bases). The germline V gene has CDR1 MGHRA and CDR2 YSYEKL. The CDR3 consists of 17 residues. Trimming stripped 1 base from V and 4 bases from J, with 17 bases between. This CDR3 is CASSQAPLDRSGNTIYF. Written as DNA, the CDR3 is TGCGCCAGCAGCCAAGCGCCCCTAGACAGATCCGGAAACACCATATATTTT.

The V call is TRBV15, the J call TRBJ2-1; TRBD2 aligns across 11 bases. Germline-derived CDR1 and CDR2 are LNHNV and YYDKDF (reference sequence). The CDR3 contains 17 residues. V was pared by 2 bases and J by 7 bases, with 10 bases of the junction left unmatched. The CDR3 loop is CATSRSLAGGPVNEQFF. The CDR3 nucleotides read TGTGCCACCAGCAGATCCTTAGCGGGGGGGCCGGTTAATGAGCAGTTCTTC.

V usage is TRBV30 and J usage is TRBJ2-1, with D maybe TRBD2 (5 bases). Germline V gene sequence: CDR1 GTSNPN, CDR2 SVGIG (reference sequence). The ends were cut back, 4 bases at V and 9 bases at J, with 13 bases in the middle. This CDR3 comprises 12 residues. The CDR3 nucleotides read TGTGCCTGGAAGGGAGAGTTCGGTGAGCAGTTCTTC. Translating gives CAWKGEFGEQFF.

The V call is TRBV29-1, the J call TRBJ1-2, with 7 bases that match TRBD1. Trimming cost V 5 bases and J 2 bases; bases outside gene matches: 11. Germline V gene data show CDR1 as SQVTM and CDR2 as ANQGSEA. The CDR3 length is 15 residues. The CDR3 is CSVSDRRGSNYGYTF. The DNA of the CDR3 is TGCAGCGTTTCGGACAGGCGGGGAAGCAACTATGGCTACACCTTC.

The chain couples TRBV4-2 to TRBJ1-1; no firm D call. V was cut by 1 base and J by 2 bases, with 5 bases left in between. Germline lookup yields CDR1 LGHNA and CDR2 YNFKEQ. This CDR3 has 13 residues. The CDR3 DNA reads TGTGCCAGCAGCCAAGGCACTAACACTGAAGCTTTCTTT. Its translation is CASSQGTNTEAFF.

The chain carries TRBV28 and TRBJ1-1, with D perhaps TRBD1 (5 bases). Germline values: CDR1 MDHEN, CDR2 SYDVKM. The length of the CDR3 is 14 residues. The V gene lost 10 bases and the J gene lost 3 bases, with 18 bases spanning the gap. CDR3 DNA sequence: TGTGCCACCTACTTCTCGGGGGGGGACACTGAAGCTTTCTTT. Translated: CATYFSGGDTEAFF.

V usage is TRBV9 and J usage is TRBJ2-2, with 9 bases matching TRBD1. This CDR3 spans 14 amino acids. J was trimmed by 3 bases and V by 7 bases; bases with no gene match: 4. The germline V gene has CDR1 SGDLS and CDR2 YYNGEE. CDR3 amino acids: CASAGTGYTGELFF. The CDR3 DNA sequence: TGTGCCAGCGCCGGGACAGGGTACACCGGGGAGCTGTTTTTT.

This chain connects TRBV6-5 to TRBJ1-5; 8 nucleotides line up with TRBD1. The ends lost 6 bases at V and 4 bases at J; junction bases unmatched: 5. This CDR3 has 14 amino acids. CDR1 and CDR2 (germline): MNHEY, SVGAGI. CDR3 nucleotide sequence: TGTGCCAGCAGCACAGGGGGAACTAATCAGCCCCAGCATTTT. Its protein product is CASSTGGTNQPQHF.

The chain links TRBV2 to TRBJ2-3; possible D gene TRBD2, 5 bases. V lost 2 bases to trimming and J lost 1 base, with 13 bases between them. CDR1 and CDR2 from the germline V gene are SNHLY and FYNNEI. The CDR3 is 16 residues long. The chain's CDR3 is CASSELRGVGTDTQYF. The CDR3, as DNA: TGTGCCAGCAGTGAACTCCGGGGAGTGGGCACAGATACGCAGTATTTT.

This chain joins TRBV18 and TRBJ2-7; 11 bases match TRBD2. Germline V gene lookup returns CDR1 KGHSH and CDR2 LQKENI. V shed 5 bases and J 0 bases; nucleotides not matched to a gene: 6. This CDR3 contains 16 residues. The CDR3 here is CASSSPTSGSSYEQYF. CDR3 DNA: TGTGCCAGCTCATCTCCAACTAGCGGGAGCTCCTACGAGCAGTACTTC.

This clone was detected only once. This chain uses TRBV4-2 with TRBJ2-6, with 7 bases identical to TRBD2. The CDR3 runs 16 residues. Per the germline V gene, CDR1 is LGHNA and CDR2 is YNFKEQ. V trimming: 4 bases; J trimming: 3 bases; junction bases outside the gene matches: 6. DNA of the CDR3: TGTGCCAGCAGCCTTCGGGCGGGAGTTGGGGCCAACGTCCTGACTTTC. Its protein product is CASSLRAGVGANVLTF.

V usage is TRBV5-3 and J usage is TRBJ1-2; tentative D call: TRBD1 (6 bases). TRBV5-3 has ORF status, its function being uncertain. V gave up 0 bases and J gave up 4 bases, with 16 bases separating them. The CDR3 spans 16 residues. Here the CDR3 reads CARSLVLRDTGYGYTF. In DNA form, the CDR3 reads TGTGCCAGAAGCTTGGTCCTCCGGGACACCGGCTATGGCTACACCTTC.

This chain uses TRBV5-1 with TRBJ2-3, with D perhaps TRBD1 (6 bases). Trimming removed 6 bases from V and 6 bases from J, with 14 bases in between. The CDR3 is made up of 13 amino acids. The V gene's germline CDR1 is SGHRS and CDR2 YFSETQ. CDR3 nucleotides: TGCGCCAGCACCCTAATTAGGGGGGATACGCAGTATTTT. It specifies CASTLIRGDTQYF.

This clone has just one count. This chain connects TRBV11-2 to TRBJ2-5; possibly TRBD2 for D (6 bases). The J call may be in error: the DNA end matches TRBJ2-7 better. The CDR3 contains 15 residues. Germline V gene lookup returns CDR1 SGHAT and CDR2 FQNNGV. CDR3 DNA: TGTGCCAGCAGCGAATTTAGCGGTAGCTCCTACGAGCAGTACTTC. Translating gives CASSEFSGSSYEQYF.

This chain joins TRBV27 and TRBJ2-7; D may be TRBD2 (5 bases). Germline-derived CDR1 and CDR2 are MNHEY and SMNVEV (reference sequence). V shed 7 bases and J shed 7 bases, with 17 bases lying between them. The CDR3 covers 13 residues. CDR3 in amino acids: CASKGQNTGEQYF. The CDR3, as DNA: TGTGCCAGCAAGGGTCAGAACACGGGAGAGCAGTACTTC.

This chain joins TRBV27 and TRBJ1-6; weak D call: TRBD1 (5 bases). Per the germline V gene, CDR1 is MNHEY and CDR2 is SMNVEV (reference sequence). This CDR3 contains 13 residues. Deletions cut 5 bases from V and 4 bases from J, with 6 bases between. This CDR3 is CASSRTYNSPLHF. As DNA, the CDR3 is TGTGCCAGCAGTAGGACATATAATTCACCCCTCCACTTT.

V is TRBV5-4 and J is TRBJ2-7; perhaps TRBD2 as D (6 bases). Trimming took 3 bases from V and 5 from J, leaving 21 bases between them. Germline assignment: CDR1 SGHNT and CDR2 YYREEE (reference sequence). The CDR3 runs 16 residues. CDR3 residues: CASSWEAGVNGDEQYF. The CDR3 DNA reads TGTGCCAGCAGCTGGGAGGCTGGGGTAAACGGTGACGAGCAGTACTTC.

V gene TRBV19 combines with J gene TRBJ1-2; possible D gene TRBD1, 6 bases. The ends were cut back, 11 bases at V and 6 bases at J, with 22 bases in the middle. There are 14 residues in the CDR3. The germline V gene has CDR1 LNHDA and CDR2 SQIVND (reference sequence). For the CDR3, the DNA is TGTGCCTCAAACGGGATCACAGGGTTCAATGGCTACACCTTC. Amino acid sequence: CASNGITGFNGYTF. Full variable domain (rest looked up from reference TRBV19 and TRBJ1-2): DGGITQSPKYLFRKEGQNVTLSCEQNLNHDAMYWYRQDPGQGLRLIYYSQIVNDFQKGDIAEGYSVSREKKESFPLTVTSAQKNPTAFYLCASNGITGFNGYTFGSGTRLTVV.

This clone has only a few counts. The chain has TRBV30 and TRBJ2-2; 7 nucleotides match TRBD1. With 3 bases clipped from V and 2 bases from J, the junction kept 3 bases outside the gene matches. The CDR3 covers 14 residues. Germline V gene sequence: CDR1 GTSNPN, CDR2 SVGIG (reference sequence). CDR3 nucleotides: TGTGCCTGGAGGGCAGGGGGAAACACCGGGGAGCTGTTTTTT. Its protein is CAWRAGGNTGELFF.

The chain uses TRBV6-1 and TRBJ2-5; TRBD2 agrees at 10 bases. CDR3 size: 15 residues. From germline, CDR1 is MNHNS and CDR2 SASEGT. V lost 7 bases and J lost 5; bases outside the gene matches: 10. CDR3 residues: CASTQVIAGGETQYF. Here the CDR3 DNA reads TGTGCCAGCACTCAAGTAATAGCGGGAGGCGAGACCCAGTACTTC.

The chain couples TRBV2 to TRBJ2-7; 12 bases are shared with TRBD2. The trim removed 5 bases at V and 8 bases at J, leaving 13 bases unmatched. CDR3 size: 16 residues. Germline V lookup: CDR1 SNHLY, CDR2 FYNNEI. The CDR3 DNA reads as TGTGCCAGCAGTTTAAATATTGGACTAGCGGGGCAAAAGCAGTACTTC. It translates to CASSLNIGLAGQKQYF.

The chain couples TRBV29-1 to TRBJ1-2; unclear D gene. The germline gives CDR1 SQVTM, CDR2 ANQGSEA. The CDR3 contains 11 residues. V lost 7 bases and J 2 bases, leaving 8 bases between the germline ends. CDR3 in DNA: TGCAGCGGTGGGGAGAACTATGGCTACACCTTC. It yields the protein CSGGENYGYTF.

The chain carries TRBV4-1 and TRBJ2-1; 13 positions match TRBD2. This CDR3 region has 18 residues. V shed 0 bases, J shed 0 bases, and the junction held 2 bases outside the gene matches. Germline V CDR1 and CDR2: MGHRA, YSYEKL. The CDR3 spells CASSQDTSGRVSYNEQFF. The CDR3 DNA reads TGCGCCAGCAGCCAAGACACTAGCGGGAGGGTCTCCTACAATGAGCAGTTCTTC.

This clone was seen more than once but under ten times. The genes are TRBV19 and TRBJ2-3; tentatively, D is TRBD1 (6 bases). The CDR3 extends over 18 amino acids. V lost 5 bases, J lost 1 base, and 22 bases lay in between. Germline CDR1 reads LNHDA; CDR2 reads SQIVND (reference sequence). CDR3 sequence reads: CASSPPTATGGGTDTQYF. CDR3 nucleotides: TGTGCCAGTAGTCCACCCACAGCGACAGGCGGCGGCACAGATACGCAGTATTTT.